The 19 T cell receptor beta chains below all came from one sample that was sequenced in a study of blood T cell repertoires in COVID-19. Measured with immunoSEQ multiplex PCR; TCRdb has only the in-frame clones, and not every one. This sample has about 98,000 clones, with roughly 82% found just once. Sequenced sample: peripheral blood. The source is a man between 65 and 85 years old with active or convalescent COVID-19.

This clone was picked up one time. The V call is TRBV27, the J call TRBJ1-1; D is possibly TRBD1 (6 bases). CDR1 MNHEY and CDR2 SMNVEV come from the germline V gene (reference sequence). The CDR3 is 15 residues long. Trimming took off 0 bases at V and 5 bases at J, with 13 bases between the two ends. In DNA, the CDR3 is TGTGCCAGCAGTTTATCGATAGGGGGGGAAACTGAAGCTTTCTTT. The encoded protein is CASSLSIGGETEAFF.

The chain couples TRBV11-2 to TRBJ2-5; 9 bases are shared with TRBD2. The CDR3 extends over 16 amino acids. CDR1 is SGHAT, CDR2 FQNNGV, per germline. The trim removed 1 base at V and 7 bases at J, leaving 10 bases unmatched. The CDR3 spells CASSLVAGGLGGTQYF. The CDR3 region has the DNA TGTGCCAGCAGCTTAGTTGCGGGGGGGCTTGGCGGGACCCAGTACTTC.

This chain uses TRBV5-1 with TRBJ1-4; no reliable D call. The ends were cut back, 0 bases at V and 7 bases at J, with 4 bases in the middle. From germline, CDR1 is SGHRS and CDR2 YFSETQ. The CDR3 is 12 amino acids. The CDR3 sequence is CASSLAGEKLFF. The DNA of the CDR3 is TGCGCCAGCAGCTTGGCCGGTGAAAAACTGTTTTTT.

The CDR3 sequence: CAISASGDEYGYTF. In DNA, the CDR3 is TGTGCCATCAGTGCCTCGGGGGATGAGTACGGCTACACCTTC. This chain uses TRBV10-3 with TRBJ1-2; TRBD1 might be the D (5 bases). Germline lookup yields CDR1 ENHRY and CDR2 SYGVKD. V dropped 4 bases and J dropped 8 bases, with 17 bases sitting between them. The CDR3 is 14 residues long.

The rearrangement uses TRBV4-1 and TRBJ2-3; the match to TRBD2 covers 8 bases. The CDR3 runs 15 residues. V gave up 5 bases and J gave up 4 bases; unmatched junction bases: 8. The germline V gene has CDR1 MGHRA and CDR2 YSYEKL. The CDR3 bases are TGCGCCAGCAGCGGAGTACGGCGGGGGGCAGATACGCAGTATTTT. This translates into CASSGVRRGADTQYF.

The chain recombines TRBV13 with TRBJ2-3; 8 positions match TRBD2. The ends lost 0 bases at V and 6 bases at J; junction bases unmatched: 5. The CDR3 sequence is 15 residues long. Germline lookup yields CDR1 PRHDT and CDR2 FYEKMQ (reference sequence). In nucleotides, the CDR3 is TGTGCCAGCAGCTTAGGGGCGGCGGGGGGTGATACGCAGTATTTT. Translating it yields CASSLGAAGGDTQYF.

The chain joins TRBV4-2 to TRBJ2-3, with TRBD2 identical over 7 bases. CDR3 length: 18 amino acids. V shed 4 bases and J 4 bases; nucleotides not matched to a gene: 17. Germline assignment: CDR1 LGHNA and CDR2 YNFKEQ. The CDR3 protein is CASSLEGAGVPLPDTQYF. CDR3 bases: TGTGCCAGCAGCCTCGAAGGGGCGGGGGTTCCCCTCCCAGATACGCAGTATTTT.

This chain uses TRBV2 with TRBJ1-3; no reliable D call. The V gene lost 4 bases and the J gene lost 6 bases, with 13 bases spanning the gap. Germline V gene data show CDR1 as SNHLY and CDR2 as FYNNEI. This CDR3 contains 14 residues. The CDR3 nucleotides are TGTGCCAGCAGTGTGGAGGTTGAGGAAAACACCATATATTTT. Protein sequence: CASSVEVEENTIYF.

The gene calls are TRBV29-1 and TRBJ1-5; TRBD1 agrees at 8 bases. The CDR3 length is 13 residues. Germline V gene data show CDR1 as SQVTM and CDR2 as ANQGSEA. Trimming at V came to 6 bases and at J to 4 bases, leaving 5 bases not matched to a gene. CDR3 in DNA: TGCAGCGTCCAACAGGGGGGGAATCAGCCCCAGCATTTT. Its protein is CSVQQGGNQPQHF.

V usage is TRBV27 and J usage is TRBJ2-7; tentatively, D is TRBD1 (6 bases). Germline assignment: CDR1 MNHEY and CDR2 SMNVEV (reference sequence). This CDR3 is built from 16 residues. Trimming took off 3 bases at V and 1 base at J, with 16 bases between the two ends. The CDR3, as DNA: TGTGCCAGCAGTTTTTTTTCAGGGGACGAATCCTACGAGCAGTACTTC. Translation gives CASSFFSGDESYEQYF.

Here the CDR3 reads CASSPGDRSSYNEQFF. CDR3 DNA: TGCGCCAGCAGTCCTGGGGACAGGAGCTCCTACAATGAGCAGTTCTTC. J is TRBJ2-1 and V is TRBV5-1; 8 positions agree with TRBD1. Trimming took 5 bases from V and 0 from J; bases not matched to a gene: 7. This CDR3 comprises 16 residues. In germline, CDR1 is SGHRS, CDR2 YFSETQ.

In this sample, this clone turned up once. The V gene is TRBV29-1, the J gene TRBJ1-2, with TRBD1 matching 9 bases. This CDR3 has 12 amino acids. V shed 6 bases, J shed 6 bases, and the junction held 5 bases outside the gene matches. The germline gives CDR1 SQVTM, CDR2 ANQGSEA. The CDR3 sequence is CSVRTGVDGYTF. The DNA of the CDR3 is TGCAGCGTCCGGACAGGGGTGGATGGCTACACCTTC.

The rearrangement links TRBV2 to TRBJ2-1; 7 nucleotides line up with TRBD2. Germline CDR1 is SNHLY and CDR2 is FYNNEI. V was pared by 7 bases and J by 5 bases, with 8 bases of the junction left unmatched. The CDR3 runs 14 residues. The CDR3 DNA follows: TGTGCCAGCATCTCGTGGGGGGGGGACAATGAGCAGTTCTTC. Protein sequence: CASISWGGDNEQFF.

CDR3 residues: CASTSTGRTTNEKLFF. The CDR3 nucleotides are TGTGCCAGCACCTCGACAGGGCGAACAACTAATGAAAAACTGTTTTTT. The rearrangement links TRBV5-8 to TRBJ1-4; 7 bases fit TRBD1. CDR1 and CDR2 (germline): SGHTS, YDEGEE. This CDR3 comprises 16 residues. Unmatched junction bases numbered 8, after V lost 6 bases and J lost 0 bases.

This chain uses TRBV5-4 with TRBJ1-2, with TRBD1 identical over 9 bases. Germline CDR1 reads SGHNT; CDR2 reads YYREEE (reference sequence). The V gene end was trimmed by 2 bases and the J gene end by 3 bases; junction bases not matched to a gene: 2. The CDR3 runs to 14 residues. The DNA for the CDR3 is TGTGCCAGCAGCTTTACAGGGGGCGACTATGGCTACACCTTC. Its translation is CASSFTGGDYGYTF.

This clone was counted a few times. The chain employs TRBV24-1 and TRBJ2-2, with D tentatively TRBD1 (5 bases). In germline, CDR1 is KGHDR, CDR2 SFDVKD. V shed 4 bases and J shed 12 bases, with 17 bases lying between them. This CDR3 comprises 14 residues. The CDR3 DNA reads as TGTGCCACCAGTGACACTTCAAGGGGCGGAAAGCTGTTTTTT. Translated, it gives CATSDTSRGGKLFF.

The gene calls are TRBV6-5 and TRBJ1-2; D remains unclear. There are 15 residues in the CDR3. Germline V CDR1 and CDR2: MNHEY, SVGAGI. V lost 4 bases, J lost 4 bases, and 16 bases lay in between. The CDR3 DNA sequence: TGTGCCAGCAGTTCCCCGGGGAGGATGGTCTATGGCTACACCTTC. It is translated as CASSSPGRMVYGYTF.

The chain joins TRBV4-1 to TRBJ2-7, with a tentative D call TRBD1 (6 bases). Per the germline V gene, CDR1 is MGHRA and CDR2 is YSYEKL. The ends were cut back, 4 bases at V and 0 bases at J, with 13 bases in the middle. This CDR3 spans 15 amino acids. This chain's CDR3 is CASSLAGTPSYEQYF. CDR3 in DNA: TGCGCCAGCAGCCTTGCCGGGACACCCTCCTACGAGCAGTACTTC.

This clone is termed medium-sized. The chain recombines TRBV10-1 with TRBJ1-1; perhaps TRBD1 as D (6 bases). The CDR3 sequence is 14 residues long. The germline CDR1 and CDR2 sequences are WNHNN and SYGVQD (reference sequence). The ends were cut back, 2 bases at V and 6 bases at J, with 13 bases in the middle. The CDR3 DNA follows: TGCGCCAGCAGTGAGAGCCAGGGGTGGTCTGAAGCTTTCTTT. Translation gives CASSESQGWSEAFF.